This TCR beta chain originates from a study of blood T cell repertoires in COVID-19. The data were produced by immunoSEQ multiplex PCR, yet TCRdb's version contains in-frame clones alone and is incomplete. The sample consists of about 160,000 clones, more than 75% of them appearing once. This clone came up a few times. CDR3 length: 16 amino acids. Germline V gene lookup returns CDR1 LGHNA and CDR2 YNFKEQ. Trimming took 0 bases from V and 1 from J; bases not matched to a gene: 3. The study recruited people aged about 18 to 95 years across roughly 25 US areas. Each recovered donor of Cohort 3 presented with two negative PCRs, clearance, or symptom resolution.

This TCR was sampled from a woman between 45 and 60 years old who had recovered from COVID-19. V and J are TRBV4-2 and TRBJ2-5; 9 nucleotides match TRBD2. The sample taken for sequencing was PBMCs or T cells enriched from blood (not recorded which). CDR3 in DNA: TGTGCCAGCAGCCAAGACAGCGGGGGGAGCCAAGAGACCCAGTACTTC. It yields the protein CASSQDSGGSQETQYF.